The rows below give T cell receptor beta chains drawn from one sample of a study of blood T cell repertoires in COVID-19. Repertoires were generated with immunoSEQ multiplex PCR, while TCRdb's copy carries only in-frame clones and drops some. The repertoire holds 200,000 or so clones, 65% to 85% seen once, with about 4.8% in the top ten. Sequencing was carried out using peripheral blood. The receptors stem from a woman under 40 with acute or convalescent COVID-19. CDR3s include the opening cysteine and the closing phenylalanine or tryptophan. D genes are given only for firm matches. Clone size is given for some rows only: seen once, a few or many times, or a class if the clone is expanded.

d_gene	abundance	j_gene	v_gene	CDR3nt	CDR3aa
TRBD1	once	TRBJ2-1	TRBV10-3	TGTGCCATCAGTGAGATGACAGGGAACTCCTACAATGAGCAGTTCTTC	CAISEMTGNSYNEQFF
TRBD1	-	TRBJ2-7	TRBV4-1	TGCGCCAGCAGCGCAGGGGAAGGACAGGGCTTCGAGCAGTACTTC	CASSAGEGQGFEQYF
TRBD1	-	TRBJ1-2	TRBV14	TGTGCCAGCACCCCAGTCGGGGACAGTCTCCTTGGTGGCTACACCTTC	CASTPVGDSLLGGYTF
-	-	TRBJ1-2	TRBV21-1	TGTGCCAGCAGCAAAGGACAGGGGCATGGGGGAGACTATGGCTACACCTTC	CASSKGQGHGGDYGYTF
TRBD2	once	TRBJ2-1	TRBV18	TGTGCCAGCTCACCAAAGGCTAGCGGGGGGGCCCTTCCTCGTGAGCAGTTCTTC	CASSPKASGGALPREQFF
-	-	TRBJ1-2	TRBV6-6	TGTGCCAGCAGTCCCCGGGGGTTGGGTGGCTACACCTTC	CASSPRGLGGYTF
-	-	TRBJ1-1	TRBV6-2/TRBV6-3	TGTGCCAGCAGTTACTCGAGCCACACTGAAGCTTTCTTT	CASSYSSHTEAFF
-	-	TRBJ1-5	TRBV20-1	TGCAGTGCTAGTCTCGGAGACAGGTATAGCAATCAGCCCCAGCATTTT	CSASLGDRYSNQPQHF
TRBD1	-	TRBJ2-7	TRBV5-8	TGTGCCAGCAGCCTGGGACAGGGAGTCTCCGAGCAGTACTTC	CASSLGQGVSEQYF
TRBD1	-	TRBJ1-1	TRBV7-8	TGTGCCAGCAGCCTTGGTTCAGGGGGAGCGGGCACTGAAGCTTTCTTT	CASSLGSGGAGTEAFF
TRBD2	-	TRBJ2-4	TRBV27	TGTGCCAGCAAGGGGACTAGCGGGGGCCCGTTGTTAATTCAGTACTTC	CASKGTSGGPLLIQYF
-	-	TRBJ2-1	TRBV19	TGTGCCAGTACTGGGACTCCCTCCTACAATGAGCAGTTCTTC	CASTGTPSYNEQFF
TRBD2	-	TRBJ2-3	TRBV7-2	TGTGCCAGCAGCTTAGTAGCGGCGGGAGGGCCGGGGGATACGCAGTATTTT	CASSLVAAGGPGDTQYF
-	-	TRBJ2-7	TRBV28	TGTGCCAGCAGTTTAGCGGTCCCTTCAAACGCCTACGAGCAGTACTTC	CASSLAVPSNAYEQYF
-	-	TRBJ2-7	TRBV9	TGTGCCAGCAGCGTAGTCGGGAGCTCCTACGAGCAGTACTTC	CASSVVGSSYEQYF
TRBD1	-	TRBJ2-7	TRBV5-1	TGCGCCAGCAGTTCCCAGGGGGAAGTGGGCGAGCAGTACTTC	CASSSQGEVGEQYF
TRBD2	-	TRBJ2-5	TRBV3-1/TRBV3-2	TGTGCCAGCAGCCAAGAGGCGGGGGGTAAAGAGACCCAGTACTTC	CASSQEAGGKETQYF
TRBD1	-	TRBJ2-7	TRBV11-2	TGTGCCAGCAGCGACAGGGTTCGCGAGCAGTACTTC	CASSDRVREQYF
-	-	TRBJ2-3	TRBV3-1/TRBV3-2	TGTGCCAGCAGCCAAGAGCAGTCAGGGGATACGCAGTATTTT	CASSQEQSGDTQYF
TRBD1	-	TRBJ2-6	TRBV5-4	TGTGCCAGCAGCTTGGGAGGGGGCCGATCTGGGGCCAACGTCCTGACTTTC	CASSLGGGRSGANVLTF
-	-	TRBJ1-5	TRBV7-8	TGTGCCAGCAGCTCGTATGCAGGGGCAGGTCAGCCCCAGCATTTT	CASSSYAGAGQPQHF
TRBD1	-	TRBJ2-1	TRBV7-3	TGTGCCAGCAGCCTGACAGGGGGCTGGGAGGATGAGCAGTTCTTC	CASSLTGGWEDEQFF
TRBD1	-	TRBJ1-3	TRBV28	TGTGCCAGCAGTAACTCGGCAGGGGGATGGGGAAACACCATATATTTT	CASSNSAGGWGNTIYF
-	-	TRBJ2-1	TRBV7-2	TGTGCCAGCAGATTAAGTACAGGTCCCCTTGAGCAGTTCTTC	CASRLSTGPLEQFF
TRBD1	-	TRBJ2-4	TRBV29-1	TGCAGCGTCGCCGGGACAGGGATAAACATTCAGTACTTC	CSVAGTGINIQYF
-	-	TRBJ1-3	TRBV28	TGTGCCAGCAGTTTTTCAGGAGGAAACACCATATATTTT	CASSFSGGNTIYF
-	-	TRBJ1-1	TRBV27	TGTGCCAGCAGTTTACTTGCCGGGAGGAACACTGAAGCTTTCTTT	CASSLLAGRNTEAFF
-	-	TRBJ2-3	TRBV7-8	TGTGCCAGCAGAATGGTAGCGGTCCGCACAGATACGCAGTATTTT	CASRMVAVRTDTQYF
TRBD1	-	TRBJ2-7	TRBV5-8	TGTGCCAGCAGTTCCGGGACAGGCTACGAGCAGTACTTC	CASSSGTGYEQYF
-	-	TRBJ2-4	TRBV28	TGTGCCAGCAGCCCAAAGACAGCAAAAGCCAAAAACATTCAGTACTTC	CASSPKTAKAKNIQYF
TRBD1	-	TRBJ1-2	TRBV27	TGTGCCAGCAGTGCCCCCGGACAGGTTCGGGGCTACACCTTC	CASSAPGQVRGYTF
-	-	TRBJ1-4	TRBV6-2/TRBV6-3	TGTGCCAGCAGTTACGGGAGCCGCCAACTGTTTTTT	CASSYGSRQLFF
-	-	TRBJ2-5	TRBV5-1	TGCGCCAGCAGCTTGAACGGGGAGACCCAGTACTTC	CASSLNGETQYF
-	-	TRBJ1-2	TRBV29-1	TGCAGCTTTGTTAGCGTTTCTAACTATGGCTACACCTTC	CSFVSVSNYGYTF
-	-	TRBJ2-1	TRBV13	TGTGCCAGCAGCGGCGAGGCAGGGGAAGAGCAGTTCTTC	CASSGEAGEEQFF
TRBD1	-	TRBJ1-2	TRBV5-1	TGCGCCAGCAGCCCGGTCCAGGGGGGCTGGGGCTACACCTTC	CASSPVQGGWGYTF
TRBD2	-	TRBJ2-7	TRBV3-1/TRBV3-2	TGTGCCAGCAGCCAAGTCAAGGGCGGGAGAGGACACGAGCAGTACTTC	CASSQVKGGRGHEQYF
TRBD1	-	TRBJ2-4	TRBV7-2	TGTGCCAGCAGCCCTAGGACAGGGGGAGAAATTCAGTACTTC	CASSPRTGGEIQYF
-	-	TRBJ1-3	TRBV7-8	TGTGCCAGCAGCTTAGGGACTGTAGCTGGAAACACCATATATTTT	CASSLGTVAGNTIYF
-	-	TRBJ1-2	TRBV28	TGTGCCAGCAGTTTTCCCCGGCCGGGCTATGGCTACACCTTC	CASSFPRPGYGYTF
TRBD2	once	TRBJ2-1	TRBV6-4	TGTGCCAGCAGTGACGCGCTAGCGGGCTACAATGAGCAGTTCTTC	CASSDALAGYNEQFF
TRBD2	-	TRBJ2-1	TRBV6-1	TGTGCCAGCAGTGGGCTAGCGGGGTCAGCAGGGCTAAGCAATGAGCAGTTCTTC	CASSGLAGSAGLSNEQFF
-	-	TRBJ1-2	TRBV6-5	TGTGCCACCATGGGTGGCGGGTATGGCTACACCTTC	CATMGGGYGYTF
TRBD1	-	TRBJ1-4	TRBV28	TGTGCCAGCAGTCCCCTTGGACAGGGCCTGGGGGAAAAACTGTTTTTT	CASSPLGQGLGEKLFF
-	-	TRBJ2-1	TRBV19	TGTGCCAGTAGTATTAGCGGTTACAATGAGCAGTTCTTC	CASSISGYNEQFF
-	few	TRBJ1-5	TRBV7-2	TGTGCCAGCAGCTTAGGTCAGGGAAGTCAGCCCCAGCATTTT	CASSLGQGSQPQHF
-	-	TRBJ1-2	TRBV3-1/TRBV3-2	TGTGCCAGCAGCCACCGTATCCGGGACTTTAACTATGGCTACACCTTC	CASSHRIRDFNYGYTF
TRBD1	-	TRBJ1-2	TRBV6-6	TGTGCCAGCAGTTCCACACCGCCTGGGACAGGGGGCGGCTACACCTTC	CASSSTPPGTGGGYTF
TRBD1	-	TRBJ1-2	TRBV6-5	TGTGCCAGCAGCCTAAACAGGGGGGGCGGCTACACCTTC	CASSLNRGGGYTF
-	few	TRBJ2-3	TRBV19	TGTGCCACTAGTCAGGGTGTCCCAGATACGCAGTATTTT	CATSQGVPDTQYF